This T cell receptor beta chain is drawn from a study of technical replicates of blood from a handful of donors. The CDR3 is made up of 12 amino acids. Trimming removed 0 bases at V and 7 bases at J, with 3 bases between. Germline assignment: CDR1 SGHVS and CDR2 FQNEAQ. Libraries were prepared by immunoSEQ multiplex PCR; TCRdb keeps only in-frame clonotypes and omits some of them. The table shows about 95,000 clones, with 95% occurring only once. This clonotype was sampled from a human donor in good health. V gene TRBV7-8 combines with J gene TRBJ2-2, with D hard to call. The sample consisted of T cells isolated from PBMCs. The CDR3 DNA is TGTGCCAGCAGCTTAGCCCACGGGGAGCTGTTTTTT. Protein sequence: CASSLAHGELFF.